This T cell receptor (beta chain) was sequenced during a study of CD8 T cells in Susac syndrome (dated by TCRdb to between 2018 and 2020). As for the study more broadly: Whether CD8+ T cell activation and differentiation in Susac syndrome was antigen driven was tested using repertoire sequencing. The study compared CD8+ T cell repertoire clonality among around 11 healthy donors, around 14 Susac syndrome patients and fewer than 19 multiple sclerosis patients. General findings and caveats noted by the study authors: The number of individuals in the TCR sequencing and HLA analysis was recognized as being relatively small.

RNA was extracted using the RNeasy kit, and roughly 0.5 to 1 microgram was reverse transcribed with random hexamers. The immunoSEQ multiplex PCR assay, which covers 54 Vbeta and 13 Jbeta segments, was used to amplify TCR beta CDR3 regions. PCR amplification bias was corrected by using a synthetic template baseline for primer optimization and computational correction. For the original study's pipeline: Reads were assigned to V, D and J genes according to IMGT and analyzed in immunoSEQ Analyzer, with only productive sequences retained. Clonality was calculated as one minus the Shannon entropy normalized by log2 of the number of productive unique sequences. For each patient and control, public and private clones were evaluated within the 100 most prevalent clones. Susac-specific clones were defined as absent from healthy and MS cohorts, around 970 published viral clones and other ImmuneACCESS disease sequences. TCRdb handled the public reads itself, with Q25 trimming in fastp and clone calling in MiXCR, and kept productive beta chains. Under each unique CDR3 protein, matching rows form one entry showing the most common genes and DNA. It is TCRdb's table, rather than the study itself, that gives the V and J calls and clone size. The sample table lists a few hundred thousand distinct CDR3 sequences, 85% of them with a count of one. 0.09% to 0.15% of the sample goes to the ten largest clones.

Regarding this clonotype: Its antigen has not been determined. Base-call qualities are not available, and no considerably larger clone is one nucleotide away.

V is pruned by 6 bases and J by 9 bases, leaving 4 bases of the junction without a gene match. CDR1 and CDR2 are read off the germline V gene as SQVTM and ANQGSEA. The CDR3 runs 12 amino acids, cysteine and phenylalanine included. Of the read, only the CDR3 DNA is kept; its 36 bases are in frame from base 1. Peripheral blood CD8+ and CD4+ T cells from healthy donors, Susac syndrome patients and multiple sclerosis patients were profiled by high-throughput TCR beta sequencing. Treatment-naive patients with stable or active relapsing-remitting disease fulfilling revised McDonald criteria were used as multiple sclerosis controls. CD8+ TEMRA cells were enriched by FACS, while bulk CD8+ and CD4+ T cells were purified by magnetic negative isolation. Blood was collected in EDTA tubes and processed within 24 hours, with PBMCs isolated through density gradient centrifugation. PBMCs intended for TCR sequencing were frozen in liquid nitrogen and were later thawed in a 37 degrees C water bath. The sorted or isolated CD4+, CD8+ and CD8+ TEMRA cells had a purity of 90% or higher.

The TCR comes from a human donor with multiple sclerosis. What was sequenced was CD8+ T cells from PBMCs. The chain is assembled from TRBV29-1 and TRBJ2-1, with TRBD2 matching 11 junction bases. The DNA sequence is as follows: TGCAGCGTGACTAGCGGGAACGGTGAGCAGTTCTTC. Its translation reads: CSVTSGNGEQFF.